This T cell receptor beta chain was identified in a study of T cell repertoires in cytomegalovirus infection. Study background: In public TCR beta signatures, there were indications of both CMV infection and matching HLA type. Study outcomes and limitations: HLA-C-restricted, CMV-specific TCR beta clonotypes were dominant ex vivo.

There are a few counts of this clonotype. The antigen is unknown. The CDR3 runs to 15 residues. Germline V gene sequence: CDR1 SGHRS, CDR2 YFSETQ. V was pared by 0 bases and J by 8 bases, with 14 bases between. Each CDR3 protein is one row after TCRdb ran MiXCR on the reads. This table holds fewer than 550,000 distinct CDR3 sequences, roughly 29% found once. This sequence joins TRBV5-1 and TRBJ1-4, with a weak D call TRBD1 (6 bases). The TCR comes from a human donor in good health (CMV status not recorded). Some clones in this sample may be carry-over from other donors' samples. Sequencing input: PBMCs. CDR3 nucleotides: TGCGCCAGCAGCTTGGGTGTCGGGGGCTCCGAAAAACTGTTTTTT. Encoded protein: CASSLGVGGSEKLFF.